A selection of T cell receptor beta chains follows, all from one sample in a study of T cells in Graves' hyperthyroidism and ophthalmopathy. TCRdb reprocessed the multiplex PCR reads with MiXCR, giving one entry per CDR3 protein. The table has approximately 590,000 distinct CDR3 sequences, 46% seen once; the top ten hold about 7.9%. The sample consisted of peripheral blood or thyroid tissue (not recorded which). Receptors originate from a woman between 18 and 30 years old with Graves' hyperthyroidism. The CDR3 runs from the conserved cysteine through the conserved F or W. A D gene is named only where the DNA matches it firmly. Size values are once, few and many counts, or a class for expanded clones, and some rows have none.

12 TRBJ1-1 . . TRBV15 TGTGCCACCAGCAGAGAAGTAGGGAAAGCTTTCTTT CATSREVGKAFF
14 TRBJ1-1 few TRBD1 TRBV9 TGTGCCAGCAGTGGTAGACAGGGGAACACTGAAGCTTTCTTT CASSGRQGNTEAFF
16 TRBJ2-7 few . TRBV7-9 TGCGCCAGCAGCCAAGGGGCAGCCCAAACCTCCTACGAGCAGTACTTC CASSQGAAQTSYEQYF
13 TRBJ2-5 few . TRBV11-2 TGTGCCAGCAGTGGTGAAGGCGGAGAGACCCAGTACTTC CASSGEGGETQYF
15 TRBJ2-7 . . TRBV19 TGTGCCAGTAGGGGTTGGCGGGACCACTCCTACGAGCAGTACTTC CASRGWRDHSYEQYF
13 TRBJ1-1 few . TRBV20-1 TGCAGTGCTAGAGAACCGAGAGGCACTGAAGCTTTCTTT CSAREPRGTEAFF
15 TRBJ2-7 . TRBD2 TRBV9 TGTGCCAGCAGCGTAGGCAGCGGGAGGGCCTACGAGCAGTACTTC CASSVGSGRAYEQYF
14 TRBJ1-1 . . TRBV15 TGTGCTAGAGATCCGGGGGCGGGATACACTGAAGCTTTCTTT CARDPGAGYTEAFF
14 TRBJ2-7 few TRBD2 TRBV7-8 TGTGCCAGCAGCTTACTTAGCGGGGGCTACGAGCAGTACTTC CASSLLSGGYEQYF
14 TRBJ1-1 . . TRBV10-3 TGTGCCAGCAGTTTAAGAGCTGAAATAACTGAAGCTTTCTTT CASSLRAEITEAFF
12 TRBJ2-7 many . TRBV29-1 TGCAGCGTCACCGGACAGATCTACGAGCAGTACTTC CSVTGQIYEQYF
16 TRBJ1-6 . . TRBV11-2 TGTGCCAGCAGCTTGGACACCAGCTCCTATAATTCACCCCTCCACTTT CASSLDTSSYNSPLHF
15 TRBJ1-2 few TRBD1 TRBV9 TGTGCCAGCTCACGACTAGGACAGGGCGACTATGGCTACACCTTC CASSRLGQGDYGYTF
17 TRBJ1-6 . . TRBV7-3 TGTGCCAGCAGCCCCCGATACGGGACGGAGAATAATTCACCCCTCCACTTT CASSPRYGTENNSPLHF
14 TRBJ2-5 . . TRBV5-1 TGCGCCAGCAGCTTCGGTAGCAGGAGTGAGACCCAGTACTTC CASSFGSRSETQYF
14 TRBJ1-1 . TRBD1 TRBV6-6 TGTGCCAGCAGTCTCGGACAGGCCATCACTGAAGCTTTCTTT CASSLGQAITEAFF
16 TRBJ2-2 . TRBD2 TRBV5-1 TGTGCCAGCAGCTTTGGACTAGCGATTAACACCGGGGAGCTGTTTTTT CASSFGLAINTGELFF
13 TRBJ2-2 . . TRBV15 TGTGCCACCGTGGGGGGCAACACCGGGGAGCTGTTTTTT CATVGGNTGELFF
15 TRBJ1-2 . TRBD1 TRBV2 TGTGCCAGCAGTGAAAGGACAGGGGCAGCCGTTGGCTACACCTTC CASSERTGAAVGYTF
14 TRBJ1-4 few . TRBV2 TGTGCCAGCAGTGCTGCAGGGCAGGGTGAAAAACTGTTTTTT CASSAAGQGEKLFF
16 TRBJ1-2 . . TRBV4-2 TGTGCCAGCAGCCAAGATAGGACAGTCCTTGGCTATGGCTACACCTTC CASSQDRTVLGYGYTF
15 TRBJ1-2 . . TRBV10-3 TGTGCCACCGCGTACCCGGGGCTTACGGACTATGGCTACACCTTC CATAYPGLTDYGYTF
12 TRBJ2-1 . . TRBV11-2 TGTGCCAGCAGCTTATCCGGGGCCGAGCAGTTCTTC CASSLSGAEQFF
16 TRBJ1-4 . TRBD1 TRBV5-5 TGTGCCAGCAGCGTGACAGGGACGGGGGCCGGGGAAAAACTGTTTTTT CASSVTGTGAGEKLFF
12 TRBJ2-2 many . TRBV7-2 TGTGCCAGCAGCTTCAACACCGGGGAGCTGTTTTTT CASSFNTGELFF
22 TRBJ1-4 . TRBD1 TRBV20-1 TGCAGTGCTAGTGGTTCCCTATGGGTGGACAGGGGCGAGACGGGGGATAATGAAAAACTGTTTTTT CSASGSLWVDRGETGDNEKLFF
12 TRBJ1-1 few . TRBV29-1 TGCAGCGCCGAGGTCTGGGGCACTGAAGCTTTCTTT CSAEVWGTEAFF
13 TRBJ1-2 many . TRBV25-1 TGTGCCAGCAGTGTATCCAGGGCCTATGGCTACACCTTC CASSVSRAYGYTF
16 TRBJ1-6 . . TRBV7-2 TGTGCCAGCAGCCAAGGGGTTCAGGGTCGAAGTTCACCCCTCCACTTT CASSQGVQGRSSPLHF
15 TRBJ2-7 . TRBD1 TRBV7-2 TGTGCCAGCAGCTTGACCATGACAGGGGCCTACGAGCAGTACTTC CASSLTMTGAYEQYF
14 TRBJ1-5 . TRBD1 TRBV20-1 TGCAGTGTTGAGTGGGGACAGGGGGCCTTAGCCCAGCATTTT CSVEWGQGALAQHF
14 TRBJ1-2 few . TRBV12-3/TRBV12-4 TGTGCCAGCAGTTTAGAGGAGGGCAGCTATGGCTACACCTTC CASSLEEGSYGYTF